This entry describes one TCR beta chain. Its antigen is as yet unknown. Researchers barred patients who had uncontrolled infection, other autoimmune disease, pregnancy or lactation. The data originate from a study of T cells in Graves' hyperthyroidism and ophthalmopathy. For the study at large: At the time of initial diagnosis and before any treatment, peripheral blood was collected.

The V segment lost 3 bases and the J segment 8 bases; nucleotides outside the gene matches: 15. The CDR3 has 17 residues. CDR1 and CDR2 (germline): SGHDT, YYEEEE. RNA transcripts yielded amplified TCR beta CDR3 regions. In the first-round RT-PCR of the TCR CDR3, the HTBI primer set was used. TCRdb reprocessed the multiplex PCR reads via MiXCR and lists one record per CDR3 protein. The repertoire holds hundreds of thousands of distinct CDR3 sequences, with 24% as singletons. Study results and caveats: The model predicted ophthalmopathy a median roughly 6.5 months before onset.

The chain links TRBV5-6 to TRBJ1-2; 11 bases line up with TRBD1. This sequence was found in a middle-aged woman with Graves' ophthalmopathy. The sequencing sample was made of blood. This CDR3 reads CASSSRTGGPPRGGYTF. The CDR3 nucleotides read TGTGCCAGCAGCTCCCGGACAGGGGGCCCTCCGCGGGGAGGCTACACCTTC.